These 10 T cell receptor beta chains came from one sample sequenced in a study of blood T cell repertoires in COVID-19. Data came from immunoSEQ multiplex PCR; TCRdb stores just in-frame clones and leaves some out. The sample has approximately 80,000 clones, around 86% seen once. Sequencing was performed on peripheral blood. The origin of the receptors is a human donor in a cohort sampled during active COVID-19.

This rearrangement joins TRBV2 to TRBJ1-2, with D possibly TRBD1 on 5 matching bases. CDR1 is SNHLY and CDR2 is FYNNEI in the germline V gene. V shed 6 bases and J shed 2 bases, with 13 bases lying between them. CDR3 length: 14 amino acids. The CDR3: CASRGGAGNYGYTF. The DNA for the CDR3 is TGTGCCAGCAGAGGAGGGGCGGGGAACTATGGCTACACCTTC.

The chain links TRBV4-2 to TRBJ2-3; 13 bases fit TRBD2. With 2 bases clipped from V and 8 bases from J, the junction kept 10 bases outside the gene matches. This CDR3 contains 17 residues. Germline values: CDR1 LGHNA, CDR2 YNFKEQ. The CDR3 DNA follows: TGTGCCAGCAGCCAAACTAGCGGGGGGGCCACGGTGGGTACGCAGTATTTT. Translated: CASSQTSGGATVGTQYF.

The chain links TRBV10-3 to TRBJ1-4; tentatively, D is TRBD1 (5 bases). The germline V gene encodes CDR1 ENHRY and CDR2 SYGVKD. Trimming took 8 bases from V and 8 from J, leaving 12 bases between them. The CDR3 consists of 12 residues. The CDR3 DNA sequence: TGTGCCATCGGCGCAGGGCGCGAAAAACTGTTTTTT. The encoded protein is CAIGAGREKLFF.

In its sample, this clone was seen once. This chain links TRBV5-4 with TRBJ1-1; 9 bases agree with TRBD1. V lost 4 bases, J lost 1 base, and 2 bases stayed unmatched. Germline CDR1 is SGHNT and CDR2 is YYREEE (reference sequence). The CDR3 sequence is 14 residues long. Here the CDR3 reads CASSRDRENTEAFF. CDR3 nucleotide sequence: TGTGCCAGCAGCCGGGACAGGGAGAACACTGAAGCTTTCTTT. Variable domain in full (rest from reference TRBV5-4 and TRBJ1-1): ETGVTQSPTHLIKTRGQQVTLRCSSQSGHNTVSWYQQALGQGPQFIFQYYREEENGRGNFPPRFSGLQFPNYSSELNVNALELDDSALYLCASSRDRENTEAFFGQGTRLTVV.

For the CDR3, the DNA is TGTGCCAGCATAGGGGAAGACAGGGGGCGAGACAATGAGCAGTTCTTC. Translating it yields CASIGEDRGRDNEQFF. The chain recombines TRBV13 with TRBJ2-1, with TRBD1 identical over 10 bases. The germline gives CDR1 PRHDT, CDR2 FYEKMQ (reference sequence). V lost 7 bases to trimming and J lost 5 bases; unmatched junction nucleotides: 11. This CDR3 region has 16 residues.

The V and J genes are TRBV19 and TRBJ2-3; 14 bases align to TRBD2. This CDR3 has 14 residues. Unmatched junction bases numbered 6, after V lost 8 bases and J lost 8 bases. Germline values: CDR1 LNHDA, CDR2 SQIVND (reference sequence). The CDR3 region has the DNA TGTGCCAGTCGACTAGCGGGGGGGCCAAGTACGCAGTATTTT. This sequence encodes CASRLAGGPSTQYF. The whole variable domain, remainder taken from reference TRBV19 and TRBJ2-3, is DGGITQSPKYLFRKEGQNVTLSCEQNLNHDAMYWYRQDPGQGLRLIYYSQIVNDFQKGDIAEGYSVSREKKESFPLTVTSAQKNPTAFYLCASRLAGGPSTQYFGPGTRLTVL.

The V gene is TRBV18, the J gene TRBJ1-1; 8 bases agree with TRBD1. The CDR3 covers 16 residues. V gave up 4 bases and J gave up 5 bases; unmatched junction bases: 12. The V gene's germline CDR1 is KGHSH and CDR2 LQKENI. In nucleotides, the CDR3 is TGTGCCAGCTCACTCTCCGGGACAGGAAAGGGGACTGAAGCTTTCTTT. This encodes CASSLSGTGKGTEAFF.

As for this clone: Other DNA sequences in the sample encode the same CDR3. CDR3 coding DNA: TGTGCCAGCAGCCTCTTGCAAGAGACCCAGTACTTC. Its translation is CASSLLQETQYF. The chain carries TRBV5-4 and TRBJ2-5; D is unresolved. This CDR3 has 12 residues. V lost 4 bases and J 2 bases, leaving 6 bases between the germline ends. Looked up from germline, CDR1 is SGHNT and CDR2 is YYREEE (reference sequence).

The V call is TRBV19, the J call TRBJ2-2; 7 nucleotides match TRBD2. Per germline, CDR1 LNHDA and CDR2 SQIVND (reference sequence). Losses at the gene ends were 7 bases for V and 3 bases for J; bases not matched to a gene: 11. The CDR3 sequence is 16 residues long. The DNA of the CDR3 is TGTGCCAGTACCCGACTAGCCCCGGGATACACCGGGGAGCTGTTTTTT. This encodes CASTRLAPGYTGELFF. The full variable domain, its missing parts supplied by reference TRBV19 and TRBJ2-2, is DGGITQSPKYLFRKEGQNVTLSCEQNLNHDAMYWYRQDPGQGLRLIYYSQIVNDFQKGDIAEGYSVSREKKESFPLTVTSAQKNPTAFYLCASTRLAPGYTGELFFGEGSRLTVL.

This clone was observed a few times. The chain combines TRBV5-6 with TRBJ1-5; D not certain. The V gene's germline CDR1 is SGHDT and CDR2 YYEEEE. The CDR3 has 13 amino acids. V lost 0 bases and J 6 bases, leaving 7 bases between the germline ends. CDR3 nucleotides: TGTGCCAGCAGCTTGGGTAGGAGTCAGCCCCAGCATTTT. This codes for CASSLGRSQPQHF.